Following are 18 T cell receptor beta chains from one sample sequenced in a study of CD8 T cells in ankylosing spondylitis. TCRdb re-called the 5' RACE reads through MiXCR, storing one row per CDR3 protein. Here the sample spans about 320,000 distinct CDR3 sequences, roughly 11% being singletons. Source material: blood, either unsorted or a sorted T cell fraction (not recorded which). The source is a female donor with ankylosing spondylitis or in good health (not recorded which).

This clonotype was found a few times. The V gene is TRBV2, the J gene TRBJ2-5; TRBD1 aligns across 10 bases. The CDR3 consists of 16 residues. V gave up 1 base and J gave up 1 base; unmatched junction bases: 3. CDR1 SNHLY and CDR2 FYNNEI come from the germline V gene. The CDR3 protein is CASSEGTGGTQETQYF. CDR3 in DNA: TGTGCCAGCAGTGAAGGGACAGGGGGAACCCAAGAGACCCAGTACTTC. Drawing the rest from reference TRBV2 and TRBJ2-5, the complete variable domain is EPEVTQTPSHQVTQMGQEVILRCVPISNHLYFYWYRQILGQKVEFLVSFYNNEISEKSEIFDDQFSVERPDGSNFTLKIRSTKLEDSAMYFCASSEGTGGTQETQYFGPGTRLLVL.

This rearrangement joins TRBV15 to TRBJ2-7; maybe TRBD2 (6 bases). The CDR3 spans 13 residues. CDR1 is LNHNV, CDR2 YYDKDF, per germline (reference sequence). V was pared by 3 bases and J by 1 base, with 7 bases between. CDR3 nucleotide sequence: TGTGCCACCAGCAGTCGGGAGTCCTACGAGCAGTACTTC. It codes for CATSSRESYEQYF. Filled out from reference TRBV15 and TRBJ2-7, the complete variable domain reads DAMVIQNPRYQVTQFGKPVTLSCSQTLNHNVMYWYQQKSSQAPKLLFHYYDKDFNNEADTPDNFQSRRPNTSFCFLDIRSPGLGDTAMYLCATSSRESYEQYFGPGTRLTVT.

Only a few counts were recorded for this clonotype. The chain employs TRBV5-1 and TRBJ2-7; 9 positions match TRBD2. This CDR3 is 14 amino acids long. Losses at the gene ends were 0 bases for V and 4 bases for J; bases not matched to a gene: 2. CDR1 SGHRS and CDR2 YFSETQ come from the germline V gene. CDR3 sequence: CASSLETSGYEQYF. The CDR3 nucleotides are TGCGCCAGCAGCTTGGAGACTAGCGGATACGAGCAGTACTTC. Supplemented by reference TRBV5-1 and TRBJ2-7, the full variable domain reads KAGVTQTPRYLIKTRGQQVTLSCSPISGHRSVSWYQQTPGQGLQFLFEYFSETQRNKGNFPGRFSGRQFSNSRSEMNVSTLELGDSALYLCASSLETSGYEQYFGPGTRLTVT.

This clonotype has a handful of counts. The CDR3: CSAPRGRTDTQYF. The CDR3 region has the DNA TGCAGCGCCCCCCGGGGGCGCACAGATACGCAGTATTTT. The rearrangement joins TRBV29-1 to TRBJ2-3, with D perhaps TRBD1 or TRBD2 (6 bases each). Trimming removed 7 bases from V and 1 base from J, with 12 bases in between. The germline V gene has CDR1 SQVTM and CDR2 ANQGSEA. This CDR3 contains 13 residues.

This rearrangement joins TRBV3-1 to TRBJ2-6; no reliable D call. Trimming shortened V by 5 bases and J by 5 bases, and 7 bases separated the two germline ends. The CDR3 is 13 residues long. CDR1 LGHDT and CDR2 YNNKEL come from the germline V gene (reference sequence). The CDR3, as DNA: TGTGCCAGCAGCTTCGGACGGGCCAACGTCCTGACTTTC. Amino acids: CASSFGRANVLTF.

The chain has TRBV6-1 and TRBJ1-3; 7 positions agree with TRBD1. Germline CDR1 is MNHNS and CDR2 is SASEGT. This CDR3 has 15 amino acids. V was pared by 6 bases and J by 5 bases, with 10 bases of the junction left unmatched. Here the CDR3 reads CASSTTGTERNTIYF. In DNA, the CDR3 is TGTGCCAGCAGCACGACAGGGACAGAGCGAAACACCATATATTTT.

Ten or more counts support this clonotype. This rearrangement joins TRBV3-1 to TRBJ2-7; no clear D. CDR1 is LGHDT, CDR2 YNNKEL, per germline (reference sequence). CDR3 length equals 13 residues. The germline V and J ends were trimmed by 2 bases and 2 bases, with 7 bases remaining between them. CDR3 sequence (DNA): TGTGCCAGCAGCCAACTAGGAACCTACGAGCAGTACTTC. Its protein product is CASSQLGTYEQYF.

The V gene is TRBV6-5, the J gene TRBJ2-1, with D perhaps matching TRBD2 (6 bases). CDR1 is MNHEY and CDR2 is SVGAGI in the germline V gene. This CDR3 region has 16 residues. V gave up 7 bases and J gave up 3 bases, with 19 bases separating them. The CDR3 protein is CASTDDPSEYYNEQFF. DNA for the CDR3: TGTGCCAGCACCGACGACCCTAGCGAGTACTACAATGAGCAGTTCTTC.

This clonotype was found many times. This chain connects TRBV7-9 to TRBJ2-7; D ambiguous. CDR3 length: 10 amino acids. The V and J ends lost 5 bases and 7 bases respectively, with 6 bases between them. Germline V lookup: CDR1 SEHNR, CDR2 FQNEAQ (reference sequence). CDR3 amino acids: CASSLWEQYF. In nucleotides, the CDR3 is TGTGCCAGCAGCCTTTGGGAGCAGTACTTC. The full variable domain, completed using reference TRBV7-9 and TRBJ2-7, is DTGVSQNPRHKITKRGQNVTFRCDPISEHNRLYWYRQTLGQGPEFLTYFQNEAQLEKSRLLSDRFSAERPKGSFSTLEIQRTEQGDSAMYLCASSLWEQYFGPGTRLTVT.

A few counts support this clonotype. The gene calls are TRBV10-2 and TRBJ2-3; TRBD2 is a possible D gene (6 bases). V gave up 0 bases and J gave up 2 bases, with 9 bases separating them. CDR1 WSHSY and CDR2 SAAADI come from the germline V gene. The CDR3 runs to 15 residues. The CDR3 loop is CASSESGTSTDTQYF. The CDR3 DNA sequence: TGCGCCAGCAGTGAGTCGGGGACTTCCACAGATACGCAGTATTTT.

The chain combines TRBV10-3 with TRBJ1-6; a weak D match, TRBD1 (5 bases). The length of the CDR3 is 15 residues. Trimming removed 8 bases at V and 9 bases at J, with 20 bases between. The germline V gene has CDR1 ENHRY and CDR2 SYGVKD. This chain's CDR3 is CAIGTLQGTGSPLHF. The CDR3, as DNA: TGTGCCATCGGTACCCTGCAGGGTACGGGTTCACCCCTCCACTTT.

CDR3 nucleotides: TGTGCCAGCAGACCCGGGAGGGGGGCTGGGGAGCTGTTTTTT. Its translation: CASRPGRGAGELFF. The chain combines TRBV6-1 with TRBJ2-2; TRBD2 matches 8 bases. The V gene end was trimmed by 6 bases and the J gene end by 8 bases; junction bases not matched to a gene: 8. The CDR3 spans 14 residues. Germline lookup yields CDR1 MNHNS and CDR2 SASEGT.

The chain links TRBV19 to TRBJ2-3; D not resolved. V was cut by 6 bases and J by 1 base, with 8 bases left in between. This CDR3 spans 13 amino acids. Germline CDR1 is LNHDA and CDR2 is SQIVND (reference sequence). CDR3 coding DNA: TGTGCCAGTAGAGGCGCGGGCACAGATACGCAGTATTTT. Translating it yields CASRGAGTDTQYF.

The table lists this clonotype with a few counts. The V and J genes are TRBV3-1 and TRBJ1-2; D might be TRBD1 (5 bases). This CDR3 comprises 14 residues. Trimming removed 2 bases at V and 2 bases at J, with 9 bases between. Germline values: CDR1 LGHDT, CDR2 YNNKEL (reference sequence). The CDR3 sequence: CASSQLGGNYGYTF. In DNA, the CDR3 is TGTGCCAGCAGCCAACTGGGGGGAAACTATGGCTACACCTTC.

This clonotype appeared many times. The chain recombines TRBV5-1 with TRBJ2-1, with a tentative D call TRBD2 (6 bases). CDR1 and CDR2 from the germline V gene are SGHRS and YFSETQ. V dropped 4 bases and J dropped 6 bases, with 11 bases sitting between them. CDR3 length: 13 amino acids. DNA for the CDR3: TGCGCCAGCAGCCTGGGACTTTCCAATGAGCAGTTCTTC. It encodes CASSLGLSNEQFF.

This clonotype was seen ten or more times. This rearrangement joins TRBV5-1 to TRBJ1-2; the match to TRBD1 covers 9 bases. V lost 4 bases and J lost 2; bases outside the gene matches: 6. There are 15 residues in the CDR3. From germline, CDR1 is SGHRS and CDR2 YFSETQ. CDR3 loop: CASSVPGQGNYGYTF. The CDR3 DNA is TGCGCCAGCAGCGTTCCGGGACAGGGAAACTATGGCTACACCTTC.

The chain carries TRBV28 and TRBJ2-7; 14 nucleotides line up with TRBD2. V gave up 4 bases and J gave up 4 bases; unmatched junction bases: 9. Germline CDR1 and CDR2: MDHEN and SYDVKM. The length of the CDR3 is 17 residues. The CDR3 sequence is CASSSVTRLAGGYEQYF. CDR3 sequence (DNA): TGTGCCAGCAGTTCCGTTACCCGACTAGCGGGAGGGTACGAGCAGTACTTC.

A note on this clonotype: A much bigger clone sits one base away, suggesting this may be a read error. Because it lacks the conserved phenylalanine or tryptophan at the end, this CDR3 is likely a read error. This CDR3 is CATDQLAQPDRELFS. The DNA of the CDR3 is TGTGCCACTGACCAACTAGCGCAACCAGACCGGGAGCTGTTTTCT. This rearrangement joins TRBV2 to TRBJ2-2; TRBD2 matches at 7 bases. The CDR3 has 15 amino acids. V lost 10 bases, J lost 9 bases, and 17 bases stayed unmatched. The germline V gene has CDR1 SNHLY and CDR2 FYNNEI.